Here is one TCR beta chain with its context. V gave up 2 bases and J gave up 4 bases, with 2 bases separating them. Germline V gene sequence: CDR1 MNHNY, CDR2 SVGAGI (reference sequence). The CDR3 is 12 residues long. This sample is drawn from a study of shared clonotypes between healthy human individuals. Sequencing was at deep level. Sequencing of unsorted PBMC DNA was carried out using ten immunoSEQ deep assay plates. Source study methods: There were no quality scores in the junction-only immunoSEQ sequences, so filtering differed. TCRdb keeps only in-frame clones here, not all; method: immunoSEQ multiplex PCR. D and trimming come from the DNA, and the V and J calls and clone size come from that table. The sample shows about 92,000 clones, around half of them seen only once.

The genes are TRBV6-6 and TRBJ1-4; D is uncertain. The TCR originated in a woman in her thirties or forties in good health. Some clones in this sample may be carry-over from other donors' samples. The sequencing sample was made of PBMCs. CDR3 sequence reads: CASSYDNEKLFF. CDR3 in DNA: TGTGCCAGCAGTTACGATAATGAAAAACTGTTTTTT.